This T cell receptor beta chain comes out of a study of Ad26.COV2.S vaccination and SARS-CoV-2 variants. Clones were read by immunoSEQ multiplex PCR, and TCRdb kept only the in-frame ones, dropping some. The table shows hundreds of thousands of clones, with roughly nine tenths occurring only once. Comment on this clone: Antigen unknown.

Study-wide results and caveats: Vaccinated and placebo-treated recipients had similar non-spike TCR breadth. Substantial breadth was reportedly displayed by spike-specific CD8+ and CD4+ T cell responses after vaccination.

Treatment indicated: some 20 received Ad26.COV2.S at low or high dose, single or two shots; 5 received placebo; per-sample allocation not given. The study sampled participants on day 63 after the first vaccine or placebo injection. Based in Boston, the donor was an adult of 18-55 years. Ad26.COV2.S expressed prefusion-stabilized spike from the original Wuhan strain. This CDR3 comprises 16 residues. V lost 6 bases and J lost 8; bases outside the gene matches: 13. The V gene's germline CDR1 is SGHVS and CDR2 FQNEAQ. The clonotype was recovered from a person between 18 and 59 years old who received the Ad26.COV2.S COVID-19 vaccine or a placebo. The chain employs TRBV7-8 and TRBJ2-1; 10 bases line up with TRBD2. The source material was peripheral blood, sampled in a trial of Ad26.COV2.S vaccine versus placebo. The CDR3 is CASSRPLGTSDHEQFF. In nucleotides, the CDR3 is TGTGCCAGCAGTCGCCCCCTCGGGACTAGCGACCATGAGCAGTTCTTC.